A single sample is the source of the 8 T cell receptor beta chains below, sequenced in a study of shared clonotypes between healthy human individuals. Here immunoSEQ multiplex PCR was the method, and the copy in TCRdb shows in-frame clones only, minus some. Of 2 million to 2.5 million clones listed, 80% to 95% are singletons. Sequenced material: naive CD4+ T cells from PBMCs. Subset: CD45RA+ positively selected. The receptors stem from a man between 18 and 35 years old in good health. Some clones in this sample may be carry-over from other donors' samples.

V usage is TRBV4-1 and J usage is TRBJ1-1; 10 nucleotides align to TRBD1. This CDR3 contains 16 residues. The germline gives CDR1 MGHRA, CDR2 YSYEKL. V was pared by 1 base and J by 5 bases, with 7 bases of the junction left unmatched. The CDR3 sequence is CASSQVLDRGRTEAFF. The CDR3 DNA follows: TGCGCCAGCAGCCAAGTCCTCGACAGGGGGCGTACTGAAGCTTTCTTT.

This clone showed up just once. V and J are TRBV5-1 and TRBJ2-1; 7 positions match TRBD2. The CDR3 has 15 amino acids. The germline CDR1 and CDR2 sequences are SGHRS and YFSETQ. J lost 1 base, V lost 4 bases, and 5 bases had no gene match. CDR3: CASSAPSGSYNEQFF. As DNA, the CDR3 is TGCGCCAGCAGCGCCCCTAGCGGATCCTACAATGAGCAGTTCTTC.

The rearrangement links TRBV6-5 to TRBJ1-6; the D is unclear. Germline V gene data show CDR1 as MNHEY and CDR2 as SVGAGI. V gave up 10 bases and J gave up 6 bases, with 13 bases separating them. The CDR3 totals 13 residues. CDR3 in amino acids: CATGGGSNSPLHF. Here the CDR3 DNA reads TGTGCCACCGGTGGCGGGAGTAATTCACCCCTCCACTTT.

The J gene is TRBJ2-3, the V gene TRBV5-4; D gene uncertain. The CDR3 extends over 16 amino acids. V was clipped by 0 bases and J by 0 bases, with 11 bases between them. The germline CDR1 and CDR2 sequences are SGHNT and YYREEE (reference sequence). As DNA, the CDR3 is TGTGCCAGCAGCTTGGATTGGGCGTCCAGCACAGATACGCAGTATTTT. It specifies CASSLDWASSTDTQYF.

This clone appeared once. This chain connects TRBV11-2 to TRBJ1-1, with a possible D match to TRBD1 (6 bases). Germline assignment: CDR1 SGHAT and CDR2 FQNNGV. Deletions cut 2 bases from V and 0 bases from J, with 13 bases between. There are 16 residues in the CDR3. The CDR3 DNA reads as TGTGCCAGCAGCTTAAGGGGGGGGACGGTGAACACTGAAGCTTTCTTT. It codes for CASSLRGGTVNTEAFF.

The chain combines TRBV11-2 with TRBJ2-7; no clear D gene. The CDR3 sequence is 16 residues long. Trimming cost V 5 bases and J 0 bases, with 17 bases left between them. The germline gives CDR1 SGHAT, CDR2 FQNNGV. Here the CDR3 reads CASSLVMAWSSYEQYF. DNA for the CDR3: TGTGCCAGCAGCCTTGTAATGGCCTGGAGCTCCTACGAGCAGTACTTC. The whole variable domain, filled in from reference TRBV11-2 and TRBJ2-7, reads EAGVAQSPRYKIIEKRQSVAFWCNPISGHATLYWYQQILGQGPKLLIQFQNNGVVDDSQLPKDRFSAERLKGVDSTLKIQPAKLEDSAVYLCASSLVMAWSSYEQYFGPGTRLTVT.

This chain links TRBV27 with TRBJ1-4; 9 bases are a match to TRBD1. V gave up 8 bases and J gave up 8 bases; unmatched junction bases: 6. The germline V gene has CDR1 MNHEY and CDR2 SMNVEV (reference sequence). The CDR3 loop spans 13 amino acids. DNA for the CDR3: TGTGCCAGCGGTAACAGGGGGCTCGAAAAACTGTTTTTT. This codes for CASGNRGLEKLFF.

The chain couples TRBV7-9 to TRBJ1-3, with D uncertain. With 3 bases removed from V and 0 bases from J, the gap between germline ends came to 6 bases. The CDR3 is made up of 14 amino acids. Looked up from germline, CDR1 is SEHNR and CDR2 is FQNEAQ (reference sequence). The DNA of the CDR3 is TGTGCCAGCAGCTTGTGGGGCTCTGGAAACACCATATATTTT. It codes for CASSLWGSGNTIYF.